This T cell receptor (beta chain) was identified in a study of breast tumors, draining lymph nodes, adjacent tissues (dated by TCRdb to between 2015 and 2016). At the level of the whole study: In breast cancer patients, the study compared the TCR beta repertoires of tumor, adjacent nontumor tissue and axillary lymph nodes. In human breast cancer, the study set out to evaluate how tumor, surrounding tissue and draining lymph node repertoires relate to one another and whether T cells may move between these sites. The paper's findings and limits, for the study overall: The data were judged consistent with most tumor T cells deriving from the lymph node and then expanding within tumor tissue. T-cell repertoire diversity in tumors was found to be lower than in lymph nodes but higher than in nontumor tissue, and preferential V and J gene usage was observed. Rather than being directly demonstrated, the conclusion that tumor T cells originate in lymph nodes was presented as consistent with a hypothesis. Tumor and nontumor tissue repertoires were significantly more similar in luminal-like than in basal-like breast cancer.

Trimming takes 5 bases from V and 4 bases from J, and the germline ends sit 18 bases apart. Taken from cysteine to phenylalanine, the CDR3 has 15 residues. Just CDR3 DNA is preserved here, 45 bases in frame from base 1. The germline V gene (reference sequence) provides CDR1 SEHNR and CDR2 FQNEAQ. The lymph node samples were taken from the axillary draining lymph nodes of breast cancer patients. This clonotype was recorded many times. This receptor's antigen is unknown. Base quality data are lacking; no much larger clone is found one base away. The sample was run on an Illumina HiSeq 2000. TCR beta chain libraries were generated through multiplex PCR amplification. The amplified TCR beta chain products were analyzed by high-throughput sequencing. The public reads were run again by TCRdb, first through fastp at Q25 and then through MiXCR, and only productive beta chains were kept. Rows with one shared CDR3 protein collapse into an entry with the most common genes and DNA. Here the sample has about 180,000 distinct CDR3 sequences; around 35% occur a single time. The ten largest clones take up about 3.8% of the sample.

This receptor was identified in a female donor with breast cancer. Some clones in this sample may be carry-over from other donors' samples. The chain is assembled from TRBV7-9 and TRBJ2-7; no confident D gene assignment can be made. Input material: axillary lymph node tissue. The CDR3 protein sequence reads: CASSDNDAPIYEQYF. The DNA sequence is given as TGTGCCAGCAGCGATAACGACGCCCCTATATACGAGCAGTACTTC.